This is a list of T cell receptor beta chains from one sample in a study of blood T cell repertoires in COVID-19. Libraries were prepared by immunoSEQ multiplex PCR; TCRdb keeps only in-frame clonotypes and omits some of them. The sample lists roughly 29,000 clones, approximately 85% occurring once. Sequencing was done on a sample of peripheral blood. The receptors come from a woman over 75 with COVID-19, enrolled during active disease. The CDR3 runs from the conserved cysteine through the conserved F or W. The order of the fields is J gene, clone size, D gene, V gene, CDR3 DNA, CDR3 protein. D genes are given only for firm matches. Where a row states a size, it is once, few, many or the class of an expanded clone; other rows omit it.

J gene: TRBJ2-3
clone size: -
D gene: TRBD2
V gene: TRBV2
CDR3 DNA: TGTGCCAGCAGGCTACTAGCGGGGGGGGCAGATACGCAGTATTTT
CDR3 protein: CASRLLAGGADTQYF

J gene: TRBJ1-5
clone size: -
D gene: TRBD1
V gene: TRBV10-2
CDR3 DNA: TGCGCCAGCGGACAGGGCGTTTATCAGCCCCAGCATTTT
CDR3 protein: CASGQGVYQPQHF

J gene: TRBJ1-6
clone size: -
D gene: -
V gene: TRBV11-2
CDR3 DNA: TGTGCCAGCAGCTTTACAGATAATTCACCCCTCCACTTT
CDR3 protein: CASSFTDNSPLHF

J gene: TRBJ2-1
clone size: -
D gene: -
V gene: TRBV5-1
CDR3 DNA: TGCGCCAGCAGCTTGGACAGACCCTCCTACAATGAGCAGTTCTTC
CDR3 protein: CASSLDRPSYNEQFF

J gene: TRBJ2-4
clone size: once
D gene: -
V gene: TRBV19
CDR3 DNA: TGTGCCAGTAGTGATCAGGGGATGGCCAAAAACATTCAGTACTTC
CDR3 protein: CASSDQGMAKNIQYF

J gene: TRBJ1-5
clone size: -
D gene: -
V gene: TRBV12-3/TRBV12-4
CDR3 DNA: TGTGCCAGCAGTCCCGACTTCACTCAGCCCCAGCATTTT
CDR3 protein: CASSPDFTQPQHF

J gene: TRBJ2-3
clone size: -
D gene: TRBD2
V gene: TRBV3-1/TRBV3-2
CDR3 DNA: TGTGCCAGCAGTTCCCCTTGGCGGGGGGCCGCAGATACGCAGTATTTT
CDR3 protein: CASSSPWRGAADTQYF

J gene: TRBJ2-7
clone size: -
D gene: -
V gene: TRBV2
CDR3 DNA: TGTGCCAGCAGTGAAAGAGGGAGGGAGCAGTACTTC
CDR3 protein: CASSERGREQYF

J gene: TRBJ2-3
clone size: -
D gene: -
V gene: TRBV7-2
CDR3 DNA: TGTGCCAGCAGTCCTAACCGGGGGGCTACGCAGTATTTT
CDR3 protein: CASSPNRGATQYF

J gene: TRBJ1-2
clone size: -
D gene: TRBD1
V gene: TRBV7-3
CDR3 DNA: TGTGCCAGCAGCGCCACCGGGACAGGGGATTATGGCTACACCTTC
CDR3 protein: CASSATGTGDYGYTF

J gene: TRBJ2-5
clone size: -
D gene: -
V gene: TRBV6-5
CDR3 DNA: TGTGCCAGCAGCTCCCGACTAGGAGGCGAGACCCAGTACTTC
CDR3 protein: CASSSRLGGETQYF

J gene: TRBJ1-6
clone size: few
D gene: TRBD1
V gene: TRBV15
CDR3 DNA: TGTGCCACCAGCAATCCGGGACAGGGGCGAAATTCACCCCTCCACTTT
CDR3 protein: CATSNPGQGRNSPLHF

J gene: TRBJ2-2
clone size: -
D gene: TRBD1
V gene: TRBV6-2/TRBV6-3
CDR3 DNA: TGTGCCAGCAGTCGACAGGGGTCCACCGGGGAGCTGTTTTTT
CDR3 protein: CASSRQGSTGELFF

J gene: TRBJ2-5
clone size: -
D gene: -
V gene: TRBV12-5
CDR3 DNA: TGTGCTAGTGCCCTCAGGGGGAGGTGGGAGACCCAGTACTTC
CDR3 protein: CASALRGRWETQYF